This T cell receptor beta chain was obtained from a study of cytomegalovirus exposure and HLA in healthy donors. With regard to this clone: Sequence at one end of the junction differs from germline and may be a read error.

The CDR3 consists of 18 residues. In germline, CDR1 is SGHVT, CDR2 SQSDAQ. The primer mix had 60 Vbeta and 13 Jbeta primers. Using immunoSEQ multiplex PCR, the repertoire was profiled, and TCRdb retains in-frame clones only, with some absent. The sample consists of about 130,000 clones, 74% of them appearing once. V gene TRBV7-4 combines with J gene TRBJ1-4; D is unresolved. The TCR comes from a woman aged 50 to 65 in good health and CMV-seropositive. Sequenced material: PBMCs. In DNA, the CDR3 is TGTGCCAGTAGCTTAGTTGCCTCTAGCCCTGCAACTAATGAAAAACTGTTTTTT. This translates into CASSLVASSPATNEKLFF.